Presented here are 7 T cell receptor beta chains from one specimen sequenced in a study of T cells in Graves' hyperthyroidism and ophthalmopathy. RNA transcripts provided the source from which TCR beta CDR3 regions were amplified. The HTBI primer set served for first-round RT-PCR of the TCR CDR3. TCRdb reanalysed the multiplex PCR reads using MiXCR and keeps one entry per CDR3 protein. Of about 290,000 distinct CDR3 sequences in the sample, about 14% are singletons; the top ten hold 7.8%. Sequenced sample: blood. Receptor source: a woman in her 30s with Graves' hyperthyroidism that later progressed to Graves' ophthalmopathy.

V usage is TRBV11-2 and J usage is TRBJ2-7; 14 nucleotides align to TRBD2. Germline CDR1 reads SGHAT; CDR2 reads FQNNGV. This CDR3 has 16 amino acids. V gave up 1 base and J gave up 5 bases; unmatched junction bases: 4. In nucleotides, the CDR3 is TGTGCCAGCAGCTTAGGGACTAGCGGGAGGAGCAACGAGCAGTACTTC. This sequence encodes CASSLGTSGRSNEQYF. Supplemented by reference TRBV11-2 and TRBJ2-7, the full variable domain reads EAGVAQSPRYKIIEKRQSVAFWCNPISGHATLYWYQQILGQGPKLLIQFQNNGVVDDSQLPKDRFSAERLKGVDSTLKIQPAKLEDSAVYLCASSLGTSGRSNEQYFGPGTRLTVT.

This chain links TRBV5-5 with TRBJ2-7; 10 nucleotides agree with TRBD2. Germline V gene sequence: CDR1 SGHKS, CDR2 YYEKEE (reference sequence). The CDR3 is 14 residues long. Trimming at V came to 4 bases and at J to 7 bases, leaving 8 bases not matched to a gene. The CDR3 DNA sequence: TGTGCCAGCAGCGGGCTAGCGGGAGCGGGAGAGCAGTACTTC. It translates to CASSGLAGAGEQYF.

The chain's CDR3 is CASSVDRTTDTQYF. CDR3 in DNA: TGTGCCAGCAGCGTAGACAGAACCACAGATACGCAGTATTTT. The chain has TRBV9 and TRBJ2-3; D uncertain. Germline assignment: CDR1 SGDLS and CDR2 YYNGEE. Trimming removed 0 bases from V and 2 bases from J, with 7 bases in between. This CDR3 region has 14 residues.

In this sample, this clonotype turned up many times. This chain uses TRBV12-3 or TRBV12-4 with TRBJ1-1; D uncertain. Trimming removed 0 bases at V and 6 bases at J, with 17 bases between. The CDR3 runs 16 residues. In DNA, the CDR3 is TGTGCCAGCAGTTTAGCCCCGATGGGGAGAGAGGCTGAAGCTTTCTTT. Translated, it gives CASSLAPMGREAEAFF.

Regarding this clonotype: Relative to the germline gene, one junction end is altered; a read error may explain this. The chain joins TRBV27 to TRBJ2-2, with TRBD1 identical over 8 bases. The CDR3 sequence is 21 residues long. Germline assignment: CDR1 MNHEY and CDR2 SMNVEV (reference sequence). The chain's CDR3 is CASSLSRDRLLRGVHRGKLFF. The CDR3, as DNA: TGTGCCAGCAGTTTATCTCGGGACAGGCTACTCAGGGGCGTTCACCGCGGGAAGCTGTTTTTT.

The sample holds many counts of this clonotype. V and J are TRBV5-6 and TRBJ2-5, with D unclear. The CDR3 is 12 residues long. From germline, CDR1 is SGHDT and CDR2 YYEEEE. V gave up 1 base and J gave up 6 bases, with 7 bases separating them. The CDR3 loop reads CASSLLVQTQYF. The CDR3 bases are TGTGCCAGCAGCTTGTTGGTGCAGACCCAGTACTTC.

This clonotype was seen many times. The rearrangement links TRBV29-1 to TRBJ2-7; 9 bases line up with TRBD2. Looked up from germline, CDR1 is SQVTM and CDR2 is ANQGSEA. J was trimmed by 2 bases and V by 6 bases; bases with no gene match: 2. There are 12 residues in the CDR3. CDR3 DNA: TGCAGCGTGCGGGGGGGCCCCTACGAGCAGTACTTC. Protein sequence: CSVRGGPYEQYF.